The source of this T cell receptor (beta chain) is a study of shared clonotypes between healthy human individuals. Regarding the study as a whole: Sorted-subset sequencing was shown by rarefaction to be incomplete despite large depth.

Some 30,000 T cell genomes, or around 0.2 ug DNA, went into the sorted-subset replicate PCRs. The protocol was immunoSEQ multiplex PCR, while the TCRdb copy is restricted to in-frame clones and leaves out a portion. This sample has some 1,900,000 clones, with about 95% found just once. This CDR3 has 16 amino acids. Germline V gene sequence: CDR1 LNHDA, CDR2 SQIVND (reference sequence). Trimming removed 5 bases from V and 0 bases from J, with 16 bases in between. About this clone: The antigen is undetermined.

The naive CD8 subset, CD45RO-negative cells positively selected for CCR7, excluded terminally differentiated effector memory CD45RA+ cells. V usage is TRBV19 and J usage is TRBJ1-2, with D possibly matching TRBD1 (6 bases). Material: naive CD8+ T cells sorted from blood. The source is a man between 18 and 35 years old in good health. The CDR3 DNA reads TGTGCCAGTAGTGCCTCCTTCGGACAGACTAACTATGGCTACACCTTC. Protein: CASSASFGQTNYGYTF. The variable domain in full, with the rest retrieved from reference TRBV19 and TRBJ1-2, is DGGITQSPKYLFRKEGQNVTLSCEQNLNHDAMYWYRQDPGQGLRLIYYSQIVNDFQKGDIAEGYSVSREKKESFPLTVTSAQKNPTAFYLCASSASFGQTNYGYTFGSGTRLTVV.